A selection of T cell receptor beta chains follows, all from one sample in a study of CD8 T cells in ankylosing spondylitis. TCRdb reprocessed the 5' RACE reads via MiXCR and lists one record per CDR3 protein. The sample carries under 150,000 distinct CDR3 sequences, roughly 15% recorded once. The material sequenced was blood, either unsorted or a sorted T cell fraction (not recorded which). The receptor set was obtained from a female donor with ankylosing spondylitis or in good health (not recorded which). Each CDR3 is given with its conserved first and last residue. Fields, in order: clone size, J gene, V gene, D gene, CDR3 protein, CDR3 DNA. A D gene is named only where the DNA matches it firmly. Part of the rows lack a size; the others show once, few, many or a class for expanded clones.

>.|TRBJ2-2|TRBV11-2|.
CASSSHSTGELFF
TGTGCCAGCAGCTCCCATAGCACCGGGGAGCTGTTTTTT
>many|TRBJ2-5|TRBV20-1|.
CSPRAEETQYF
TGCAGCCCTAGGGCGGAAGAGACCCAGTACTTC
>many|TRBJ1-5|TRBV29-1|TRBD1
CSARTGNSNQPQHF
TGCAGCGCCCGGACAGGGAATAGCAATCAGCCCCAGCATTTT
>many|TRBJ2-3|TRBV29-1|.
CSVGVVLGTDTQYF
TGCAGCGTTGGAGTGGTCCTCGGCACAGATACGCAGTATTTT
>many|TRBJ1-1|TRBV12-3/TRBV12-4|.
CASSDSYTEAFF
TGTGCCAGCAGTGACAGCTACACTGAAGCTTTCTTT
>.|TRBJ2-1|TRBV7-2|.
CASSSQPYNEQFF
TGTGCCAGCAGCTCCCAACCTTACAATGAGCAGTTCTTC
>many|TRBJ2-7|TRBV5-5|.
CASSLAGSYEQYF
TGTGCCAGCAGCTTGGCCGGGTCCTACGAGCAGTACTTC
>many|TRBJ1-1|TRBV7-2|.
CASSPRTTNTEAFF
TGTGCCAGCAGCCCGAGGACAACGAACACTGAAGCTTTCTTT
>few|TRBJ1-3|TRBV12-3/TRBV12-4|.
CASSLVGGAPGNTIYF
TGTGCCAGCAGTTTGGTAGGAGGGGCTCCTGGAAACACCATATATTTT
>few|TRBJ2-5|TRBV18|.
CASSPTQETQYF
TGTGCCAGCTCACCTACCCAAGAGACCCAGTACTTC
>.|TRBJ2-2|TRBV20-1|.
CSARATESGELFF
TGCAGTGCTAGAGCAACAGAGTCCGGGGAGCTGTTTTTT
>.|TRBJ1-2|TRBV2|.
CASSASGRVGYTF
TGTGCCAGCAGTGCTTCTGGGAGAGTAGGCTACACCTTC
>many|TRBJ2-2|TRBV7-9|.
CASSSRISLNTGELFF
TGTGCCAGCAGCTCAAGGATCAGTTTGAACACCGGGGAGCTGTTTTTT
>.|TRBJ2-7|TRBV7-8|.
CASNSQVEEQYF
TGTGCCAGCAACTCCCAAGTGGAAGAGCAGTACTTC
>many|TRBJ2-1|TRBV12-3/TRBV12-4|.
CASSRRGSGVNNEQFF
TGTGCCAGCAGTCGCAGGGGGAGCGGGGTTAACAATGAGCAGTTCTTC
>many|TRBJ2-3|TRBV7-2|.
CASSWLGGSTQYF
TGTGCCAGCAGCTGGCTAGGGGGGTCTACGCAGTATTTT
>.|TRBJ2-7|TRBV11-2|.
CASSPWDYEQYF
TGTGCCAGCAGCCCCTGGGACTACGAGCAGTACTTC
>few|TRBJ2-7|TRBV20-1|.
CSAIPGAYEQYF
TGCAGTGCTATTCCAGGTGCCTACGAGCAGTACTTC
>few|TRBJ2-1|TRBV19|TRBD2
CARPRLAGCNEQFF
TGTGCCAGGCCTCGACTAGCGGGATGCAATGAGCAGTTCTTC
>many|TRBJ2-5|TRBV5-1|.
CASSPSNQETQYF
TGCGCCAGCAGCCCTTCTAACCAAGAGACCCAGTACTTC
>few|TRBJ2-1|TRBV29-1|.
CSVHGGLSYNEQFF
TGCAGCGTTCATGGGGGGCTTTCCTACAATGAGCAGTTCTTC
>.|TRBJ2-5|TRBV5-1|TRBD2
CASSIGLAGGTETQYF
TGCGCCAGCAGCATAGGACTAGCGGGAGGTACTGAGACCCAGTACTTC
>.|TRBJ2-2|TRBV5-1|TRBD1
CASSLGSTGDNTGELFF
TGCGCCAGCAGCTTGGGCTCGACAGGGGACAACACCGGGGAGCTGTTTTTT
>.|TRBJ2-7|TRBV10-3|.
CAISSRDEQYF
TGTGCCATCAGTAGTAGGGACGAGCAGTACTTC
>.|TRBJ2-5|TRBV27|.
CATRGGGGVRETQYF
TGTGCCACCCGGGGCGGGGGCGGTGTTCGAGAGACCCAGTACTTC
>.|TRBJ1-2|TRBV12-3/TRBV12-4|.
CASSSLQGGHTF
TGTGCCAGCAGTAGTTTACAAGGTGGCCACACCTTC
>many|TRBJ2-1|TRBV7-2|TRBD2
CASSLVATSGHNEQFF
TGTGCCAGCAGCTTAGTTGCGACTAGCGGGCACAATGAGCAGTTCTTC
>few|TRBJ2-1|TRBV19|TRBD2
CASMGISGRAGNEQFF
TGTGCCAGTATGGGCATTAGCGGGAGGGCGGGGAATGAGCAGTTCTTC
>few|TRBJ2-1|TRBV20-1|TRBD1
CSARRQTGYNEQFF
TGCAGTGCTCGGCGTCAGACAGGGTACAATGAGCAGTTCTTC
>many|TRBJ2-5|TRBV5-1|.
CASSLDVAPEGETQYF
TGCGCCAGCAGCTTGGATGTGGCACCAGAAGGAGAGACCCAGTACTTC
>many|TRBJ1-1|TRBV5-1|.
CASSFSEGSEAFF
TGCGCCAGCAGCTTTTCCGAAGGTTCTGAAGCTTTCTTT
>few|TRBJ1-6|TRBV12-3/TRBV12-4|.
CASSLQGSPLHF
TGTGCCAGCAGTCTACAGGGATCACCCCTCCACTTT
>few|TRBJ1-6|TRBV6-5|.
CASSWGQNSPLHF
TGTGCCAGCAGTTGGGGCCAAAATTCACCCCTCCACTTT
>.|TRBJ2-5|TRBV20-1|TRBD2
CSASPDGASGGPQETQYF
TGCAGTGCCAGCCCAGATGGGGCTAGCGGGGGCCCCCAGGAGACCCAGTACTTC
>.|TRBJ2-5|TRBV15|.
CATSSTQGTPQYF
TGTGCCACCAGCAGCACGCAGGGGACCCCCCAGTACTTC
>many|TRBJ1-2|TRBV20-1|.
CSARDPRVYGYTF
TGCAGTGCTAGAGATCCCAGGGTCTATGGCTACACCTTC
>.|TRBJ2-2|TRBV9|.
CASSVRTGELFF
TGTGCCAGCAGCGTAAGGACCGGGGAGCTGTTTTTT
>few|TRBJ1-2|TRBV5-1|.
CASSLITDYGYTF
TGCGCCAGCAGCTTGATAACAGACTATGGCTACACCTTC
>many|TRBJ2-1|TRBV15|.
CATSRDHGHNEQFF
TGTGCCACCAGCAGAGATCATGGCCACAATGAGCAGTTCTTC
>.|TRBJ2-2|TRBV11-1|TRBD1
CASSVRLGQGSPNTGELFF
TGTGCCAGCAGCGTACGTCTCGGACAGGGATCCCCGAACACCGGGGAGCTGTTTTTT
>many|TRBJ2-1|TRBV12-3/TRBV12-4|.
CASSLVAVSKNEQFF
TGTGCCAGCAGTTTAGTAGCGGTGTCGAAGAATGAGCAGTTCTTC
>many|TRBJ2-7|TRBV5-6|.
CASSWGSYEQYF
TGTGCCAGCAGCTGGGGATCTTACGAGCAGTACTTC
>.|TRBJ2-1|TRBV7-8|TRBD1
CASSARQGTGQFF
TGTGCCAGCAGCGCCCGACAGGGAACGGGGCAGTTCTTC
>many|TRBJ2-3|TRBV9|.
CASSFREGGTDTQYF
TGTGCCAGCAGCTTCCGAGAGGGCGGCACTGATACGCAGTATTTT
>few|TRBJ2-2|TRBV5-1|.
CASRALSERDTGELFF
TGCGCCAGCAGAGCCCTGAGCGAACGTGACACCGGGGAGCTGTTTTTT
>.|TRBJ1-4|TRBV7-9|.
CASSLRGFNEKLFF
TGTGCCAGCAGCCTCCGCGGATTTAATGAAAAACTGTTTTTT
>many|TRBJ1-3|TRBV5-1|.
CASSLETMIGNTIYF
TGCGCCAGCAGCTTGGAAACGATGATTGGAAACACCATATATTTT
>.|TRBJ2-7|TRBV3-1|.
CASSLTFKGPYEQYF
TGTGCCAGCAGCCTAACGTTTAAAGGACCCTACGAGCAGTACTTC